This T cell receptor beta chain was captured in a study of shared clonotypes between healthy human individuals. Study-level points and caveats: Sharing across four donors was highest in naive CD4 (roughly 5%) and lowest in memory CD8 (about 0.4%). Sequencing depth was a factor that was expected to affect clonotype sharing among donors. Sorted-subset sequencing, rarefaction showed, was incomplete despite large depth.

For this clone: What it binds is unknown.

This CDR3 comprises 16 residues. Germline CDR1 and CDR2: SGHRS and YFSETQ. Trimming pared 0 bases from V and 3 bases from J, leaving 15 bases between. The table came from immunoSEQ multiplex PCR; TCRdb's copy has only in-frame clones and leaves some out. The table records 2 million to 2.5 million clones, approximately 95% of them present only once. Naive CD8 cells lacked CD45RO and underwent positive selection for CCR7, leaving out terminally differentiated effector memory CD45RA+ cells. The rearrangement links TRBV5-1 to TRBJ2-5; TRBD2 is a possible D gene (5 bases). The sample consisted of naive CD8+ T cells sorted from blood. This sequence originates from a man aged 18 to 35 in good health. CDR3 protein: CASSLEVRTAEETQYF. The CDR3 DNA reads as TGCGCCAGCAGCTTGGAGGTTCGAACAGCGGAAGAGACCCAGTACTTC.